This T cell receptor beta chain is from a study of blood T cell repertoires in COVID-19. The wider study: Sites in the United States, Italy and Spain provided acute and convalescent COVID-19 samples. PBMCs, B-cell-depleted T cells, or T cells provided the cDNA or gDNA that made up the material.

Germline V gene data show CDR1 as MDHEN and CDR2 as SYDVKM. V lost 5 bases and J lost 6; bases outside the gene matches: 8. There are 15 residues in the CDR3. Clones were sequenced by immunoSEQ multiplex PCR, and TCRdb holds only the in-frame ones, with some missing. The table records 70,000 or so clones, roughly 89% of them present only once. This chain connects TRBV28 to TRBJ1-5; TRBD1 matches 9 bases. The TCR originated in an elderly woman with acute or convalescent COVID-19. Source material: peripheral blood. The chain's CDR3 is CASSERDRVIQPQHF. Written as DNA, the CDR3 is TGTGCCAGCAGTGAACGGGACAGGGTGATTCAGCCCCAGCATTTT.